This TCR beta chain derives from a study of OX40 agonist ivuxolimab in advanced cancers. Across the study: At doses from 0.01 to 10 mg/kg, patients were given intravenous ivuxolimab every 2 weeks.

This table comes from immunoSEQ multiplex PCR, and its TCRdb copy is limited to in-frame clones, with some not included. The sample has 15,000 to 20,000 clones, approximately 84% seen once; the top ten hold 35% to 50%. V shed 2 bases, J shed 4 bases, and the junction held 11 bases outside the gene matches. Germline V gene lookup returns CDR1 MRHNA and CDR2 SNTAGT. The CDR3 runs to 17 residues. Sequences were derived from CD4+ or CD8+ T cells sorted from blood, sampled in a trial of the OX40 agonist ivuxolimab. The TCR comes from an adult with an advanced solid tumor such as melanoma, head and neck, liver or kidney cancer. V and J are TRBV6-4 and TRBJ2-3; 8 positions agree with TRBD2. The CDR3 sequence: CASSDVAGGLGADTQYF. The CDR3 coding sequence is TGTGCCAGCAGTGACGTGGCGGGGGGATTGGGGGCAGATACGCAGTATTTT.